This TCR beta chain was captured by sequencing in a study of T cells after yellow fever vaccination. CDR3 size: 14 residues. V lost 1 base and J lost 8; bases outside the gene matches: 4. TCRdb reprocessed the 5' RACE reads via MiXCR and lists one record per CDR3 protein. This table holds roughly 350,000 distinct CDR3 sequences, over 4% found once. This clonotype was observed at least ten times. The rearrangement uses TRBV12-3 or TRBV12-4 and TRBJ2-1; the match to TRBD1 covers 8 bases. Material: PBMCs, obtained 5 days after the yellow fever booster vaccination. The sequence came from a man younger than 35 who received the YFV17D yellow fever vaccine. The CDR3 protein is CASSLGAGGYEQFF. As DNA, the CDR3 is TGTGCCAGCAGTTTAGGGGCAGGGGGCTATGAGCAGTTCTTC.